Listed below are T cell receptor beta chains from one sample, sequenced in a study of blood T cell repertoires in COVID-19. The data were produced by immunoSEQ multiplex PCR, yet TCRdb's version contains in-frame clones alone and is incomplete. This sample has about 140,000 clones, with over 80% found just once. Specimen: peripheral blood. The receptors stem from a man aged 45-65 years who had recovered from COVID-19. Both conserved end residues are part of each CDR3. A D gene is named only where the DNA matches it firmly. A clone size is listed for some rows: how often the clone was seen (once, few, many), or a class if it is expanded.

v_call	clone_size	d_call	j_call	cdr3_nt	cdr3_aa
TRBV4-3	-	TRBD2	TRBJ2-7	TGCGCCAGCAGCCTTAGGACTAGCGGGGGCCTTTCCTACGAGCAGTACTTC	CASSLRTSGGLSYEQYF
TRBV19	-	-	TRBJ1-2	TGTGCCAGTAGTCCCCAGGGGAATGGCTACACCTTC	CASSPQGNGYTF
TRBV29-1	once	-	TRBJ2-7	TGCAGCGTTAGGTCCCTCACAGGGTTCTTCCCCTACGAGCAGTACTTC	CSVRSLTGFFPYEQYF
TRBV5-1	-	-	TRBJ2-3	TGCGCCAGCAGCTTGATCTCAGATACGCAGTATTTT	CASSLISDTQYF
TRBV5-1	-	TRBD1	TRBJ1-6	TGCGCCAGCAGCCGAGCCAGGGGGCTTTCACCCCTCCACTTT	CASSRARGLSPLHF
TRBV12-3/TRBV12-4	few	-	TRBJ2-3	TGTGCCAGCAGACGCGACTACACAGATACGCAGTATTTT	CASRRDYTDTQYF
TRBV24-1	-	-	TRBJ1-3	TGTGCCACCATTGACAGTTTTGGAAACACCATATATTTT	CATIDSFGNTIYF
TRBV10-3	-	-	TRBJ1-2	TGTGCCATCAGGGACCGGGGGGCAAGCTATGGCTACACCTTC	CAIRDRGASYGYTF
TRBV6-4	few	TRBD2	TRBJ2-1	TGTGCCAGCAGTGGGGCTAGCGGGGGGGCCTTCAATGAGCAGTTCTTC	CASSGASGGAFNEQFF
TRBV4-3	many	-	TRBJ1-5	TGCGCCAGCAGCCAAGTCAGTAATAATCAGCCCCAGCATTTT	CASSQVSNNQPQHF
TRBV2	once	-	TRBJ1-1	TGTGCCAGCAGTGAGGGGCGGATAATGAACACTGAAGCTTTCTTT	CASSEGRIMNTEAFF
TRBV5-6	-	TRBD2	TRBJ2-7	TGTGCCAGCAGCGCGACAACTAGCGGGGGGACCTACGAGCAGTACTTC	CASSATTSGGTYEQYF
TRBV16	-	-	TRBJ2-1	TGTGCCAGCAGCCAAGTCGTTAGGGGCGATGAGCAGTTCTTC	CASSQVVRGDEQFF
TRBV3-1/TRBV3-2	-	TRBD1	TRBJ1-1	TGTGCCAGCAGTCAGGGACAGGGGGTTCTGGACACTGAAGCTTTCTTT	CASSQGQGVLDTEAFF
TRBV6-5	once	-	TRBJ2-1	TGTGCCAGCCTACGTGGGAGCTCCTACAATGAGCAGTTCTTC	CASLRGSSYNEQFF
TRBV7-9	-	TRBD1	TRBJ1-2	TGTGCCAGCAGCTTAGGATTGCGACAGGGGTATGGCTACACCTTC	CASSLGLRQGYGYTF
TRBV13	-	TRBD1	TRBJ1-1	TGTGCCAGCAGCAACCGGGACAGGGGTGAGTTGGCTTTCTTT	CASSNRDRGELAFF
TRBV20-1	-	-	TRBJ1-1	TGCAGTGCTAGTGGGCGGAGAAGAGGCACTGAAGCTTTCTTT	CSASGRRRGTEAFF
TRBV9	-	TRBD2	TRBJ2-3	TGTGCCAGCAGCGTAGAGGGCGGGGGGGCTAGCACAGATACGCAGTATTTT	CASSVEGGGASTDTQYF
TRBV20-1	-	-	TRBJ2-1	TGCAGTGCTAGTCGTCTTGGGGCCTCCTACAATGAGCAGTTCTTC	CSASRLGASYNEQFF
TRBV10-3	-	-	TRBJ1-2	TGTGCCATCAGCGAACCTAGCATGGATGGCTACACCTTC	CAISEPSMDGYTF
TRBV6-5	-	-	TRBJ1-3	TGTGCCAGCAGTAAGACGGGGATAAGAGGAAACACCATATATTTT	CASSKTGIRGNTIYF
TRBV5-1	-	-	TRBJ2-7	TGCGCCAGCAGCTTGGAACCTACTAGCTCCTACGAGCAGTACTTC	CASSLEPTSSYEQYF
TRBV25-1	-	-	TRBJ1-1	TGTGCCAGCTTCCGGGAGGCCGGGGAAGCTTTCTTT	CASFREAGEAFF
TRBV11-2	-	-	TRBJ2-7	TGTGCCAGCAGCTTACATGGGACATTCTACGAGCAGTACTTC	CASSLHGTFYEQYF
TRBV5-6	-	-	TRBJ2-5	TGTGCCAGCAGCCTGGGACTGAAGGGAGGGACCCAGTACTTC	CASSLGLKGGTQYF
TRBV18	-	-	TRBJ2-5	TGTGCCAGCTCACCACCCAATGCGGGGCTAGCCCAAGAGACCCAGTACTTC	CASSPPNAGLAQETQYF
TRBV10-3	-	TRBD1	TRBJ1-4	TGTGCCATCAGTGAGGGTTTAAGTTCGGGACGGACAGGGGTCGAAAAACTGTTTTTT	CAISEGLSSGRTGVEKLFF
TRBV15	-	-	TRBJ2-6	TGTGCCACCAGCAGAGACCAAGGAGGCTTCTCTGGGGCCAACGTCCTGACTTTC	CATSRDQGGFSGANVLTF
TRBV6-2/TRBV6-3	once	TRBD1	TRBJ2-7	TGTGCCAGCAGTTACGGCGACAGGGGGCCCTACTCCTACGAGCAGTACTTC	CASSYGDRGPYSYEQYF
TRBV7-2	-	TRBD1	TRBJ1-1	TGTGCCAGCAGCTCACAGGGGCCGGGTACTGAAGCTTTCTTT	CASSSQGPGTEAFF
TRBV5-1	-	TRBD2	TRBJ2-3	TGCGCCAGCAGCTTGTCCTCGGGGACTAGCGTGCAGTATTTT	CASSLSSGTSVQYF
TRBV19	-	-	TRBJ1-1	TGTGCCAGTAGTGAGGAGTTGGGCACTGAAGCTTTCTTT	CASSEELGTEAFF
TRBV6-5	-	TRBD1	TRBJ1-1	TGTGCCAGCAGCAAACAGGGGTCAACTGAAGCTTTCTTT	CASSKQGSTEAFF
TRBV12-5	once	-	TRBJ1-6	TGTGCTATTCCCAGGATTCGGAATTCACCCCTCCACTTT	CAIPRIRNSPLHF
TRBV7-8	-	-	TRBJ2-2	TGTGCCAGCAGCTTTGGGGGGACAGCTAACACCGGGGAGCTGTTTTTT	CASSFGGTANTGELFF
TRBV27	once	TRBD1	TRBJ1-2	TGTGCCAGCAGTACACACAGGGGGCGGGGAAAAACTAACTATGGCTACACCTTC	CASSTHRGRGKTNYGYTF
TRBV7-2	-	-	TRBJ2-3	TGTGCCAGCAGACCCGGACTGGGCACAGATACGCAGTATTTT	CASRPGLGTDTQYF
TRBV2	once	-	TRBJ2-5	TGTGCCAGCACTGGTGTGAGCGGCGCCCGGGAGACCCAGTACTTC	CASTGVSGARETQYF
TRBV7-2	few	TRBD2	TRBJ2-1	TGTGCCAGCAGCCAAACGTTACTAGCGGGGTCCTACAATGAGCAGTTCTTC	CASSQTLLAGSYNEQFF
TRBV6-5	-	-	TRBJ1-5	TGTGCCAGCATCGAACAGAAAAATCAGCCCCAGCATTTT	CASIEQKNQPQHF
TRBV5-5	-	-	TRBJ2-7	TGTGCCAGCAGCCCGGACAGACTATACGAGCAGTACTTC	CASSPDRLYEQYF
TRBV6-5	-	TRBD2	TRBJ2-1	TGTGCCAGCAGTTACGTCGCGGGGGGGCATGAGCAGTTCTTC	CASSYVAGGHEQFF